A single sample gave rise to the 25 T cell receptor beta chains below, sequenced in a study of human T cells and chemical hapten exposure. Time point specified: patch test 1, 2 weeks after DPC sensitization. The treatment here: therapeutic diphenylcyclopropenone sensitization with weekly scalp DPC. TCRdb ran MiXCR on the RACE reads and lists one entry per CDR3 protein. Of 50,000 or so distinct CDR3 sequences listed, around 9.3% are singletons. The sample in question was whole blood, obtained in connection with sensitization to the hapten diphenylcyclopropenone (DPC). Receptors were obtained from a woman aged 45-65 years with alopecia areata. Some clones in this sample may be carry-over from other donors' samples.

This clonotype showed up many times. V gene TRBV29-1 combines with J gene TRBJ1-4; no reliable D call. Germline V CDR1 and CDR2: SQVTM, ANQGSEA. V lost 6 bases to trimming and J lost 5 bases, with 13 bases between them. The CDR3 has 13 residues. CDR3 in amino acids: CSVRGIPNEKLFF. The CDR3 DNA follows: TGCAGCGTGCGAGGGATCCCAAATGAAAAACTGTTTTTT.

This clonotype occurred many times. The chain combines TRBV20-1 with TRBJ2-7, with TRBD1 matching over 8 bases. The germline CDR1 and CDR2 sequences are DFQATT and SNEGSKA (reference sequence). The CDR3 is made up of 12 amino acids. V dropped 6 bases and J dropped 3; count of bases not matched to a gene: 4. This chain's CDR3 is CSAGQGNYEQYF. CDR3 coding DNA: TGCAGTGCCGGACAGGGTAACTACGAGCAGTACTTC.

This clonotype was seen just once. This chain joins TRBV28 and TRBJ2-1, with TRBD2 matching 8 bases. The V gene end was trimmed by 3 bases and the J gene end by 4 bases; junction bases not matched to a gene: 8. Germline assignment: CDR1 MDHEN and CDR2 SYDVKM. The CDR3 has 16 residues. The chain's CDR3 is CASSFFAGGGYNEQFF. CDR3 DNA: TGTGCCAGCAGTTTTTTTGCGGGAGGAGGGTACAATGAGCAGTTCTTC. Variable domain in full (rest from reference TRBV28 and TRBJ2-1): DVKVTQSSRYLVKRTGEKVFLECVQDMDHENMFWYRQDPGLGLRLIYFSYDVKMKEKGDIPEGYSVSREKKERFSLILESASTNQTSMYLCASSFFAGGGYNEQFFGPGTRLTVL.

This clonotype was detected ten times or more. This sequence joins TRBV27 and TRBJ2-5; D is unclear. Germline V gene lookup returns CDR1 MNHEY and CDR2 SMNVEV (reference sequence). The length of the CDR3 is 14 residues. Deletions cut 4 bases from V and 2 bases from J, with 11 bases between. The CDR3 here is CASSSSLRQETQYF. The CDR3 bases are TGTGCCAGCAGTTCAAGTCTCCGGCAAGAGACCCAGTACTTC.

This clonotype was seen many times. The V call is TRBV11-2, the J call TRBJ2-7; 12 bases line up with TRBD2. The CDR3 covers 15 residues. The trim removed 8 bases at V and 6 bases at J, leaving 11 bases unmatched. Germline CDR1 reads SGHAT; CDR2 reads FQNNGV. This CDR3 reads CASAGRLAGVGEQYF. As DNA, the CDR3 is TGTGCCAGCGCGGGCCGACTAGCGGGAGTCGGCGAGCAGTACTTC. The variable domain in full, completed from reference TRBV11-2 and TRBJ2-7, reads EAGVAQSPRYKIIEKRQSVAFWCNPISGHATLYWYQQILGQGPKLLIQFQNNGVVDDSQLPKDRFSAERLKGVDSTLKIQPAKLEDSAVYLCASAGRLAGVGEQYFGPGTRLTVT.

This clonotype was seen more than once but under ten times. The CDR3: CSAVTGPQETQYF. The CDR3 DNA reads as TGCAGCGCCGTGACAGGACCACAAGAGACCCAGTACTTC. The chain combines TRBV29-1 with TRBJ2-5; possibly TRBD1 for D (6 bases). CDR1 is SQVTM and CDR2 is ANQGSEA in the germline V gene. This CDR3 has 13 residues. Trimming took off 7 bases at V and 2 bases at J, with 14 bases between the two ends.

The rearrangement joins TRBV20-1 to TRBJ2-3; TRBD2 aligns across 10 bases. Germline V gene lookup returns CDR1 DFQATT and CDR2 SNEGSKA (reference sequence). The CDR3 loop spans 15 amino acids. V lost 0 bases to trimming and J lost 3 bases; unmatched junction nucleotides: 3. The chain's CDR3 is CSARERTSGTDTQYF. The CDR3 DNA reads as TGCAGTGCTAGAGAACGGACTAGCGGAACAGATACGCAGTATTTT.

This clonotype was counted at least ten times. The chain couples TRBV6-6 to TRBJ2-7; a weak D match, TRBD1 (5 bases). Per the germline V gene, CDR1 is MNHNY and CDR2 is SVGAGI (reference sequence). There are 16 residues in the CDR3. V lost 6 bases and J 2 bases, leaving 20 bases between the germline ends. CDR3 in DNA: TGTGCCAGCAGAATCCAAGGGGAACCAGGGCCCTACGAGCAGTACTTC. It codes for CASRIQGEPGPYEQYF.

V gene TRBV4-3 combines with J gene TRBJ1-2, with 7 positions matching TRBD1. V lost 1 base to trimming and J lost 6 bases; unmatched junction nucleotides: 5. Germline values: CDR1 LGHNA, CDR2 YSLEER. The CDR3 totals 14 residues. CDR3 sequence: CASSQVGDSHGYTF. CDR3 in DNA: TGCGCCAGCAGCCAAGTTGGGGACAGCCATGGCTACACCTTC.

This clonotype was seen at least ten times. This chain links TRBV20-1 with TRBJ1-5, with D hard to call. Germline assignment: CDR1 DFQATT and CDR2 SNEGSKA (reference sequence). The V gene lost 5 bases and the J gene lost 2 bases, with 10 bases spanning the gap. There are 13 residues in the CDR3. The chain's CDR3 is CSALGGGNQPQHF. The CDR3 nucleotides are TGCAGTGCTCTCGGTGGTGGCAATCAGCCCCAGCATTTT.

In its sample, this clonotype was seen many times. The chain carries TRBV4-3 and TRBJ1-2; 7 bases match TRBD1. Germline CDR1 and CDR2: LGHNA and YSLEER. The CDR3 totals 16 residues. J gave up 7 bases and V 0 bases, and 11 bases lay outside the gene matches. The CDR3 sequence is CASSQEGGRGSGGYTF. CDR3 DNA sequence: TGCGCCAGCAGCCAAGAAGGTGGCAGGGGGTCTGGTGGCTACACCTTC.

The chain recombines TRBV20-1 with TRBJ2-7; D is perhaps TRBD2 (6 bases). The CDR3 has 14 residues. V lost 5 bases to trimming and J lost 4 bases, with 18 bases between them. CDR1 is DFQATT and CDR2 is SNEGSKA in the germline V gene (reference sequence). The CDR3 reads CSAFSAGITYEQYF. The CDR3 nucleotides are TGCAGTGCTTTTAGCGCGGGGATTACGTACGAGCAGTACTTC.

This clonotype was detected ten times or more. The chain has TRBV20-1 and TRBJ1-4; D ambiguous. CDR3 length: 14 residues. CDR1 is DFQATT and CDR2 is SNEGSKA in the germline V gene (reference sequence). V was shortened by 6 bases and J by 0 bases, with 11 bases between the two germline ends. In nucleotides, the CDR3 is TGCAGTGCCCTCCCGGCAGCAACTAATGAAAAACTGTTTTTT. It yields the protein CSALPAATNEKLFF.

This clonotype was recorded at least ten times. V is TRBV18 and J is TRBJ1-4; 7 nucleotides align to TRBD1. Looked up from germline, CDR1 is KGHSH and CDR2 is LQKENI. The CDR3 has 15 amino acids. Unmatched junction bases numbered 6, after V lost 1 base and J lost 7 bases. CDR3 DNA: TGTGCCAGCTCACCACGACAACAGGGGAGTGAAAAACTGTTTTTT. Protein: CASSPRQQGSEKLFF.

This clonotype was seen once. V and J are TRBV29-1 and TRBJ2-7; 7 nucleotides match TRBD1. J lost 6 bases, V lost 4 bases, and 6 bases had no gene match. The CDR3 sequence is 12 residues long. Per the germline V gene, CDR1 is SQVTM and CDR2 is ANQGSEA. The CDR3 protein is CSVGDSTGEQYF. CDR3 coding DNA: TGCAGCGTTGGGGACAGCACCGGCGAGCAGTACTTC.

This clonotype was seen ten or more times. The chain joins TRBV7-8 to TRBJ2-4; 9 bases are shared with TRBD1. The CDR3 contains 14 residues. After removal of 5 bases from V and 6 bases from J, the junction contained 5 bases not matched to a gene. Looked up from germline, CDR1 is SGHVS and CDR2 is FQNEAQ. The CDR3 loop is CASSQPGQGNIQYF. Here the CDR3 DNA reads TGTGCCAGCAGCCAACCGGGACAGGGAAACATTCAGTACTTC.

There are many counts of this clonotype. V and J are TRBV24-1 and TRBJ1-6; D is undetermined. The length of the CDR3 is 14 residues. Germline CDR1 reads KGHDR; CDR2 reads SFDVKD. The germline V and J ends were trimmed by 9 bases and 7 bases, with 15 bases remaining between them. The CDR3 DNA reads TGTGCCACCCCGGCCCGTCTCAGCAATTCACCCCTCCACTTT. Translating it yields CATPARLSNSPLHF.

This clonotype has ten or more counts. The V and J genes are TRBV28 and TRBJ2-1, with D tentatively TRBD1 (5 bases). V was clipped by 1 base and J by 6 bases, with 10 bases between them. The CDR3 runs 14 residues. The germline gives CDR1 MDHEN, CDR2 SYDVKM. This CDR3 is CASSLFQGINEQFF. The CDR3 nucleotides read TGTGCCAGCAGTTTATTTCAGGGAATCAATGAGCAGTTCTTC.

This clonotype was detected many times. This chain uses TRBV3-1 with TRBJ1-5; D is unclear. The CDR3 has 15 residues. Trimming took off 0 bases at V and 0 bases at J, with 6 bases between the two ends. CDR1 is LGHDT and CDR2 is YNNKEL in the germline V gene (reference sequence). CDR3 loop: CASSQDLGSNQPQHF. In DNA, the CDR3 is TGTGCCAGCAGCCAAGACTTGGGTAGCAATCAGCCCCAGCATTTT.

This clonotype was detected many times. The chain carries TRBV7-6 and TRBJ2-7; a possible D gene is TRBD1 (6 bases). Germline values: CDR1 SGHVS, CDR2 FNYEAQ. Deletions cut 3 bases from V and 2 bases from J, with 8 bases between. The CDR3 sequence is 13 residues long. CDR3 DNA sequence: TGTGCCAGCAGCTTGGGGGACACCTACGAGCAGTACTTC. This codes for CASSLGDTYEQYF.

In this sample, this clonotype turned up many times. V is TRBV29-1 and J is TRBJ1-5, with TRBD1 identical over 7 bases. This CDR3 has 17 amino acids. Unmatched junction bases numbered 16, after V lost 4 bases and J lost 4 bases. The germline V gene has CDR1 SQVTM and CDR2 ANQGSEA. The CDR3 DNA is TGCAGCGTTGGATACTTGGGAACAGGGGCCGCAAATCAGCCCCAGCATTTT. Translating it yields CSVGYLGTGAANQPQHF.

J is TRBJ2-1 and V is TRBV15; TRBD2 is a possible D gene (6 bases). The germline CDR1 and CDR2 sequences are LNHNV and YYDKDF (reference sequence). CDR3 length: 18 amino acids. V gave up 0 bases and J gave up 5 bases, with 20 bases separating them. CDR3 nucleotides: TGTGCCACCAGCAGAGATATAGTGAGTAGCGGCTACGACAATGAGCAGTTCTTC. This codes for CATSRDIVSSGYDNEQFF.

This clonotype is medium-sized within its sample. The chain is built from TRBV14 and TRBJ2-3; 13 positions agree with TRBD2. The junction had 7 bases not matched to a gene; V was cut back by 5 bases and J by 8 bases. The CDR3 covers 15 residues. Germline V gives CDR1 SGHDN, CDR2 FVKESK. CDR3 sequence (DNA): TGTGCCAGCAGCTGGACTAGCGGGAGTCTAAGTACGCAGTATTTT. Translated, it gives CASSWTSGSLSTQYF.

This clonotype was counted at least ten times. The rearrangement uses TRBV7-8 and TRBJ2-3; 7 nucleotides agree with TRBD2. Trimming removed 1 base from V and 3 bases from J; junction bases left unmatched: 13. CDR3 length equals 18 residues. The germline CDR1 and CDR2 sequences are SGHVS and FQNEAQ. CDR3 in DNA: TGTGCCAGCAGCTTAGGGTTAGGTCGCGGGAGTCGAACAGATACGCAGTATTTT. Translation gives CASSLGLGRGSRTDTQYF. Full variable domain (remainder filled in from reference TRBV7-8 and TRBJ2-3): GAGVSQSPRYKVAKRGQDVALRCDPISGHVSLFWYQQALGQGPEFLTYFQNEAQLDKSGLPSDRFFAERPEGSVSTLKIQRTQQEDSAVYLCASSLGLGRGSRTDTQYFGPGTRLTVL.

This clonotype was detected only a few times. The rearrangement joins TRBV25-1 to TRBJ2-7; D might be TRBD1 or TRBD2, each matching 5 bases. The germline V and J ends were trimmed by 3 bases and 1 base, with 13 bases remaining between them. The CDR3 covers 15 residues. The germline CDR1 and CDR2 sequences are MGHDK and SYGVNS. The CDR3 reads CASSDLRDGSYEQYF. For the CDR3, the DNA is TGTGCCAGCAGTGACCTCCGGGACGGATCCTACGAGCAGTACTTC.